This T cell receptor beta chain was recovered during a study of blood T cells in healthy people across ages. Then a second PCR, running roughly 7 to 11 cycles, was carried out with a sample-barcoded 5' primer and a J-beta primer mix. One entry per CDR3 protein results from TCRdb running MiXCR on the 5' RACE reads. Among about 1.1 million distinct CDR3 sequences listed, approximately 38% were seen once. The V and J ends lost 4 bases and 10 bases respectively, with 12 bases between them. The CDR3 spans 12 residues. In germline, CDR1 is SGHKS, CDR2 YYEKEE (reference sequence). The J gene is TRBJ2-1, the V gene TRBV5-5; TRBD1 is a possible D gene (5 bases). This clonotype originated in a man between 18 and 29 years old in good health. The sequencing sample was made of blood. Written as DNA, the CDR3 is TGTGCCAGCAGCCCCTTGGGGCAAGAGCAGTTCTTC. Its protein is CASSPLGQEQFF.